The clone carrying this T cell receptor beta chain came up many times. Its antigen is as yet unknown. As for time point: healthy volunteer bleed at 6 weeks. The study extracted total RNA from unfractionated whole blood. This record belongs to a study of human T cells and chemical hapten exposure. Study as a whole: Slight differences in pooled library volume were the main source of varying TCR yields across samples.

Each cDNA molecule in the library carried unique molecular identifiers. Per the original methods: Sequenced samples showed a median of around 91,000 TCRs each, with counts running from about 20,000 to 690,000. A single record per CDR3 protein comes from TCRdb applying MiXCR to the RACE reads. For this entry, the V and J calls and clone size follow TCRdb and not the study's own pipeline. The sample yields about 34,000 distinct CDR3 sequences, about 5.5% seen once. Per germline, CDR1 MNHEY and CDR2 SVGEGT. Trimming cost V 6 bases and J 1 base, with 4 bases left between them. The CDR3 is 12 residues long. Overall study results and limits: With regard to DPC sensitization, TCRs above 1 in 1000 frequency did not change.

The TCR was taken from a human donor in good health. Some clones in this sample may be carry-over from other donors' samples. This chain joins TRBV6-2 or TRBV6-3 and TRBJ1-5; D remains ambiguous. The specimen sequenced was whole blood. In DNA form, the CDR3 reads TGTGCCAGCAGGCACAGCAATCAGCCCCAGCATTTT. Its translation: CASRHSNQPQHF.